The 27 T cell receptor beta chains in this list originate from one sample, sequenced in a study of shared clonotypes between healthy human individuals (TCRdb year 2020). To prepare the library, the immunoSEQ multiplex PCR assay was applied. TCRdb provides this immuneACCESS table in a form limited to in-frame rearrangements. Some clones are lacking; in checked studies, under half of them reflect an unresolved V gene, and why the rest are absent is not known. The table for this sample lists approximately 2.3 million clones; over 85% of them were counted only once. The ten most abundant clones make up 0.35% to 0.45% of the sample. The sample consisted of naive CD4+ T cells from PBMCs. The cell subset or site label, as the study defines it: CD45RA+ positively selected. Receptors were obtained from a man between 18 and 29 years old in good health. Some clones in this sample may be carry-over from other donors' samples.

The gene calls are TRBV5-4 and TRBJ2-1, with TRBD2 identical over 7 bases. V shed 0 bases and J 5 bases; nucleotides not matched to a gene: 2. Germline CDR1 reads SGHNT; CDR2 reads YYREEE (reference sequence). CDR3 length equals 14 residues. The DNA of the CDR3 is TGTGCCAGCAGCTTGGGACTAGCCAACAATGAGCAGTTCTTC. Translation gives CASSLGLANNEQFF.

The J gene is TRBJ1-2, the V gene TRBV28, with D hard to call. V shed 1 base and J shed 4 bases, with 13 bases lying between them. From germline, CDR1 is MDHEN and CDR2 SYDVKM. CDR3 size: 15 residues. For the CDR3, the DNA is TGTGCCAGCAGTTTATTTACAGAAACGACCTATGGCTACACCTTC. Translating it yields CASSLFTETTYGYTF.

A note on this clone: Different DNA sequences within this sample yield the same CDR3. CDR3 loop: CASSLRSGYNQPQHF. As DNA, the CDR3 is TGTGCCAGCAGTTTAAGGTCAGGGTACAATCAGCCCCAGCATTTT. The rearrangement links TRBV28 to TRBJ1-5; possible D gene TRBD1, 5 bases. V was cut by 2 bases and J by 3 bases, with 11 bases left in between. The CDR3 length is 15 residues. Per germline, CDR1 MDHEN and CDR2 SYDVKM.

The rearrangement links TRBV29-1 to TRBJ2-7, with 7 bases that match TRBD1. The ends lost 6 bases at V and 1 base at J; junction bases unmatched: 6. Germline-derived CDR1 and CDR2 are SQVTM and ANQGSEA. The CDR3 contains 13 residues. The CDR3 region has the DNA TGCAGCGTCAGGACAGGCAATTCCTACGAGCAGTACTTC. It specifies CSVRTGNSYEQYF.

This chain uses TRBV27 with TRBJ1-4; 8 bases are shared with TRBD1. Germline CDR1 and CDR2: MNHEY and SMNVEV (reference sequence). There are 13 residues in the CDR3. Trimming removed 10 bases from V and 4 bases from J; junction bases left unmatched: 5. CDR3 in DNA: TGTGCCACCTCAGACAGGGGTAATGAAAAACTGTTTTTT. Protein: CATSDRGNEKLFF.

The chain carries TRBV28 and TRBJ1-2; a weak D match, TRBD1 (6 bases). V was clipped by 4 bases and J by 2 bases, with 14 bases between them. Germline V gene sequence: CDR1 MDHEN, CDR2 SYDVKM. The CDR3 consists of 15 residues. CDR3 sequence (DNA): TGTGCCAGCAGTTCCCCAGGGGCCCTAAACTATGGCTACACCTTC. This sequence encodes CASSSPGALNYGYTF.

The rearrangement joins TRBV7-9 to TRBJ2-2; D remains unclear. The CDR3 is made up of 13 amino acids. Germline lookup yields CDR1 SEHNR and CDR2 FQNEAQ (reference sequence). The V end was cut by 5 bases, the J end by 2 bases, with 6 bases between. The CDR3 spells CASSPVNTGELFF. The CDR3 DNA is TGTGCCAGCAGCCCAGTAAACACCGGGGAGCTGTTTTTT.

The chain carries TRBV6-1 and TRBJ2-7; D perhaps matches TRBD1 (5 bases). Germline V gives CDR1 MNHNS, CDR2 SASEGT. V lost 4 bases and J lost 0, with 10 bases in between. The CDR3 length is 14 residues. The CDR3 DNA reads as TGTGCCAGCAGTGGACAGCCTTTCTCCTACGAGCAGTACTTC. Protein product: CASSGQPFSYEQYF.

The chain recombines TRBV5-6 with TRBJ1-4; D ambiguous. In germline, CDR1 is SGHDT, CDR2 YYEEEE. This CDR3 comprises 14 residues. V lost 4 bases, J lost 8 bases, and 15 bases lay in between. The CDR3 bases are TGTGCCAGCAGCGTAGTGCAGAGAATGGAAAAACTGTTTTTT. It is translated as CASSVVQRMEKLFF.

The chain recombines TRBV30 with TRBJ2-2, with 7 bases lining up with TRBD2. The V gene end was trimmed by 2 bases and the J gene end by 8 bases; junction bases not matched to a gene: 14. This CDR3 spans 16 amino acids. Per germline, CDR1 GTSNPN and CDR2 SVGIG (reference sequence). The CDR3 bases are TGTGCCTGGAGTTTGATTAGCGGGCCCCCGGGGGGGGAGCTGTTTTTT. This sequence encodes CAWSLISGPPGGELFF. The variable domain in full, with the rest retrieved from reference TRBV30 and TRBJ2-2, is SQTIHQWPATLVQPVGSPLSLECTVEGTSNPNLYWYRQAAGRGLQLLFYSVGIGQISSEVPQNLSASRPQDRQFILSSKKLLLSDSGFYLCAWSLISGPPGGELFFGEGSRLTVL.

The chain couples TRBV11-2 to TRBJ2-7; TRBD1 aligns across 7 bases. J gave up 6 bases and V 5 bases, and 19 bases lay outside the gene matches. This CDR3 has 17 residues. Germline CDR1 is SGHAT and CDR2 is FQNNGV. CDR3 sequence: CASSTRQGTTSLSEQYF. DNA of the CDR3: TGTGCCAGCAGCACCAGACAGGGAACTACCTCTTTGAGCGAGCAGTACTTC.

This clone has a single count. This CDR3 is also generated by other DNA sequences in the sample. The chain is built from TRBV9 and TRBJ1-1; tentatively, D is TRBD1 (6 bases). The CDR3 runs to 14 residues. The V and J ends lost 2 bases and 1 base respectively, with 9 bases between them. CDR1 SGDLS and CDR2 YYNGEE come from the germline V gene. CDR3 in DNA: TGTGCCAGCAGCGTTACGGGGGCGAACACTGAAGCTTTCTTT. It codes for CASSVTGANTEAFF.

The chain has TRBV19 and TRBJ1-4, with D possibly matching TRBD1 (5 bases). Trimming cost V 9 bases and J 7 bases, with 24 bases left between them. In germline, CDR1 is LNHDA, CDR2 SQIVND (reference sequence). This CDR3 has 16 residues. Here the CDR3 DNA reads TGTGCCAGCGAAACTGGGGGAACCGGTTTGAGTGAAAAACTGTTTTTT. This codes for CASETGGTGLSEKLFF.

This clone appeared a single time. Here the CDR3 DNA reads TGTGCCAGCAGCGTAGGGACCACGCGGGGCCCCTACGAGCAGTACTTC. Translating gives CASSVGTTRGPYEQYF. The chain recombines TRBV9 with TRBJ2-7; D perhaps matches TRBD2 (6 bases). The ends were cut back, 0 bases at V and 2 bases at J, with 15 bases in the middle. The length of the CDR3 is 16 residues. The germline CDR1 and CDR2 sequences are SGDLS and YYNGEE.

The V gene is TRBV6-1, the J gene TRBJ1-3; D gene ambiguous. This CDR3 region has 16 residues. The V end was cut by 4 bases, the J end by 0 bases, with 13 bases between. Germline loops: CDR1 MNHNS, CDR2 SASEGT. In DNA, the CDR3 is TGTGCCAGCAGTGTACAGCCAGTGAGCTCTGGAAACACCATATATTTT. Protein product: CASSVQPVSSGNTIYF.

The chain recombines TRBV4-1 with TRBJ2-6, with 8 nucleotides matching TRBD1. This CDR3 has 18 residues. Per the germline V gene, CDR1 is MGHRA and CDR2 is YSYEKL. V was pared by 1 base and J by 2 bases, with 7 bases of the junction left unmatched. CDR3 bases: TGCGCCAGCAGCCAAGTTGGCCAGGGGGCAGCTGGGGCCAACGTCCTGACTTTC. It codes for CASSQVGQGAAGANVLTF.

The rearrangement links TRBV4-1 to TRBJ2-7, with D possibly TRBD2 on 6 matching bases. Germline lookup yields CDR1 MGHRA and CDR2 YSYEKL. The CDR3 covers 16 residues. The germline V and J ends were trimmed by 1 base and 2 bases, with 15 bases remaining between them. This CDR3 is CASSQVKGLATYEQYF. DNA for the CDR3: TGCGCCAGCAGCCAAGTCAAGGGACTTGCGACCTACGAGCAGTACTTC.

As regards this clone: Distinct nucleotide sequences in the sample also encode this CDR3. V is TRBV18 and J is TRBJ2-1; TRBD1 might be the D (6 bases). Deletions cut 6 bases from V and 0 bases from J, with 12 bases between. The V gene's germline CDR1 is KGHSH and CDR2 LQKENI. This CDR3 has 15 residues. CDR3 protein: CASSAQGSSYNEQFF. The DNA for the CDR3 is TGTGCCAGCTCTGCGCAGGGGAGCTCCTACAATGAGCAGTTCTTC.

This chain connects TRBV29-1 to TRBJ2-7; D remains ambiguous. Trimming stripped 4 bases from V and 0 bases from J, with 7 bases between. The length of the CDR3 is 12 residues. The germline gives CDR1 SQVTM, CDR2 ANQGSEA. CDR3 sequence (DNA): TGCAGCGTTGGCCCCACCTCCTACGAGCAGTACTTC. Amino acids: CSVGPTSYEQYF.

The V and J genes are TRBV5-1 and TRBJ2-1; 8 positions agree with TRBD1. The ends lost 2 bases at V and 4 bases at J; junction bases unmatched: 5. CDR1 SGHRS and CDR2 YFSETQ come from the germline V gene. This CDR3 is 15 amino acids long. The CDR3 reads CASSFLRQGYNEQFF. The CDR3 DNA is TGCGCCAGCAGCTTCTTGCGACAGGGGTACAATGAGCAGTTCTTC.

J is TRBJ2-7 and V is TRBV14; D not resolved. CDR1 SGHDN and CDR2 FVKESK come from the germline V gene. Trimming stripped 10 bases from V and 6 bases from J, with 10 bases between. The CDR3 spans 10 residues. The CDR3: CATQWGEQYF. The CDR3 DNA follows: TGTGCCACACAGTGGGGCGAGCAGTACTTC. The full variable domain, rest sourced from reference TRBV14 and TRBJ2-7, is EAGVTQFPSHSVIEKGQTVTLRCDPISGHDNLYWYRRVMGKEIKFLLHFVKESKQDESGMPNNRFLAERTGGTYSTLKVQPAELEDSGVYFCATQWGEQYFGPGTRLTVT.

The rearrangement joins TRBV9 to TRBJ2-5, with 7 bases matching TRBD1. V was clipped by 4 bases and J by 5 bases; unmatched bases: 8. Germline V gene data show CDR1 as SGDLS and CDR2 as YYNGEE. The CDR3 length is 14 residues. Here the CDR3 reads CASSFRQGSETQYF. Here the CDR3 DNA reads TGTGCCAGCAGCTTTAGACAGGGCAGTGAGACCCAGTACTTC.

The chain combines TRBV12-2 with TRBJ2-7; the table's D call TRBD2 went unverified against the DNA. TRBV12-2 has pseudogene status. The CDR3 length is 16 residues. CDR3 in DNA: TGTGCAAGTCGCTTAGGCCTAGCGGGAGGACCCTCCGAGCAGTACTTC. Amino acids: CASRLGLAGGPSEQYF.

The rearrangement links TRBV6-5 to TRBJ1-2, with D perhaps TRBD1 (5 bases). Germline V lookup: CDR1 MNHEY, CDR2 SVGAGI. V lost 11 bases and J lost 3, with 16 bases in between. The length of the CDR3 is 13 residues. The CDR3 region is CALGAPWDYGYTF. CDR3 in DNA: TGTGCCCTCGGGGCGCCCTGGGACTATGGCTACACCTTC.

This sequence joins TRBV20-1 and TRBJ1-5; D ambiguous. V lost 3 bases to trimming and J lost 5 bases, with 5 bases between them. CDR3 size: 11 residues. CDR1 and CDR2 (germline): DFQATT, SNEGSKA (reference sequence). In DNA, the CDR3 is TGCAGTGCTAGTCAGTATCAGCCCCAGCATTTT. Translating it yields CSASQYQPQHF.

Written as DNA, the CDR3 is TGTGCCAGCACCCCGAGGGGCGGGAGTAACGTGCATGAGCAGTTCTTC. It codes for CASTPRGGSNVHEQFF. The chain uses TRBV28 and TRBJ2-1, with 7 bases matching TRBD2. Germline V gives CDR1 MDHEN, CDR2 SYDVKM. This CDR3 spans 16 amino acids. V was pared by 7 bases and J by 8 bases, with 17 bases of the junction left unmatched.

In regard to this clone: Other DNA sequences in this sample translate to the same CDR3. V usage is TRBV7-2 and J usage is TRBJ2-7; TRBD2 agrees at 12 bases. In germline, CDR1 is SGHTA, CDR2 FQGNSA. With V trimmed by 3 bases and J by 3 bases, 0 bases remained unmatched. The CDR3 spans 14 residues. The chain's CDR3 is CASSLGLAGYEQYF. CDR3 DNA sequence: TGTGCCAGCAGCTTGGGACTAGCGGGCTACGAGCAGTACTTC.